This T cell receptor (beta chain) originates from a study of blood T cells in healthy people across ages (dated by TCRdb to about 2015). About the investigation overall: Template switching captured roughly one uniquely barcoded TCR beta cDNA molecule per two T cells in model experiments. The study measured age-related changes in TCR beta repertoire diversity using deep sequencing normalized with unique cDNA molecular identifiers. The donors were divided into four age groups: young (average around 17 years), middle-aged (roughly 42), aged (about 60) and long-lived (around 87). To avoid experimental bias, donors of different ages were distributed randomly across sequencing lanes. For two donors (one aged 18 to 29 and one aged 80 or older), the study analyzed two additional independent replicas of 1 million unique cDNA reads from the same blood draw. The study at large found these results: Because donor CMV infection status was unknown, age-related changes in expanded clonotypes were potentially confounded. Compared with the aged group, the long-lived group had more naive CD4+ T cells, fewer expanded clones and increased TCR diversity, a pattern suggesting age selection. The percentage of naive T cells measured by flow cytometry correlated strongly with observed TCR beta diversity. Observed TCR beta diversity per million T cells fell roughly linearly with age, and a significant reduction was already apparent by age roughly 40. Conclusive comparison of naive and antigen-experienced compartments was prevented by the profiling of bulk unsorted PBMCs. Estimates of total diversity from one million sequenced T cells were regarded as lower bounds and underestimates.

The library was produced with 5' RACE. The sequencer was an Illumina HiSeq 2500. The second PCR ran for roughly 7 to 12 cycles and used a J-beta primer mix along with a sample-barcoded 5' primer. A template-switch 5' adaptor carrying 12 random nucleotides introduced a unique molecular identifier onto each TCR beta cDNA molecule. At least 2.5 million CDR3-containing paired-end reads were obtained from each sample. The Mint cDNA synthesis kit, primed by a TRBC-specific oligonucleotide, was used to synthesize first-strand cDNA from all RNA. After uracil-DNA glycosylase treatment, a first 18-cycle PCR used universal primers M1SS and BC2_uni_R on all cDNA. The study's own analysis went as follows. Each sample was normalized by randomly selecting 1 million high-quality reads, each carrying a distinct molecular identifier. Reads with shared molecular identifiers were discarded instead of being binned into consensus sequences. MiTCR, set to a Q25 quality threshold and the strictest error-elimination algorithm, was used for CDR3 identification, clonotype clustering and error correction. A nonparametric unseen species model with Euler transformation was used to estimate lower-bound total TCR beta diversity. TCRdb applied fastp at Q25 and MiXCR to the public reads, then kept only in-frame beta chains. Duplicate CDR3 protein sequences are folded into a single record with the most common DNA and genes. The V and J calls and clone size come from TCRdb's table, not from the authors' own analysis. The sample includes about 730,000 distinct CDR3 sequences, with more than 40% observed a single time. The ten biggest clones cover approximately 22% of the sample.

The CDR3 numbers 13 residues from cysteine through phenylalanine. The read is trimmed to its CDR3 DNA, 39 bases read in frame from base 1. Per the germline V gene, MGHRA is the CDR1 and YSYEKL is the CDR2. V is pared back by 8 bases and J by 4 bases, with 13 bases lying between the germline termini. Notes on this clonotype: The antigen this receptor binds is unknown. No much larger clonotype is one base removed from it; base qualities were not supplied.

The roughly 42 donors, aged 6 to 90 years, were systemically healthy Caucasian individuals from Russia. Each donor gave 8 to 10 milliliters of peripheral blood, drawn into EDTA-treated Vacutainer tubes. Ficoll-Paque density-gradient centrifugation was used to isolate PBMCs, with at least 7 million obtained per sample. Trizol reagent was used to extract total RNA from the PBMCs, yielding at least 5 micrograms per sample. Naive CD45RAhigh/CD27high T cell percentages were measured by flow cytometry on a PBMC aliquot from every donor. The clonotype originates from a woman aged 60-75 years in good health. Source material: blood. The rearranged chain carries TRBV4-1 and TRBJ2-3; the D gene lacks a confident call. The DNA reads as follows: TGCGCCAGCCGTAAATGGGTCGCAGATACGCAGTATTTT. It is translated as CASRKWVADTQYF.